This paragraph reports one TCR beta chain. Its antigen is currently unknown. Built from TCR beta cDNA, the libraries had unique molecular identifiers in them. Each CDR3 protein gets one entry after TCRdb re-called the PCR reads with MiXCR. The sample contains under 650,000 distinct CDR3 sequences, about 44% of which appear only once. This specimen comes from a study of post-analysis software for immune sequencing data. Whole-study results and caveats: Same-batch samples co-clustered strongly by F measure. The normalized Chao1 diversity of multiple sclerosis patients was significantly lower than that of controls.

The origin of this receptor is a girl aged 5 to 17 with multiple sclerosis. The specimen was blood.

CDR3 residues: CASSQTGTGELFF. The CDR3 region has the DNA TGTGCCAGCAGCCAAACAGGCACCGGGGAGCTGTTTTTT. The chain is built from TRBV12-3 or TRBV12-4 and TRBJ2-2, with a possible D match to TRBD1 (5 bases). The CDR3 has 13 amino acids. V gave up 6 bases and J gave up 4 bases, with 9 bases separating them.